This T cell receptor beta chain is drawn from a study of blood T cell repertoires in COVID-19. Some clones are missing from TCRdb's copy, which holds only in-frame ones; the method was immunoSEQ multiplex PCR. The repertoire holds a few hundred thousand clones, with about 87% as singletons. The germline CDR1 and CDR2 sequences are LGHNA and YSLEER. The CDR3 loop spans 15 amino acids. V was pared by 4 bases and J by 6 bases, with 8 bases of the junction left unmatched. Sequenced material: PBMCs or T cells enriched from blood (not recorded which). This clonotype was obtained from a man between 25 and 39 years old who had recovered from COVID-19. The chain carries TRBV4-3 and TRBJ2-1, with 8 positions matching TRBD1. CDR3 bases: TGCGCCAGCAGCCCTAGGACAGGGTGGGTCAATGAGCAGTTCTTC. Translated, it gives CASSPRTGWVNEQFF.